The clone carrying this TCR beta chain was observed a handful of times. Profiling relied on immunoSEQ multiplex PCR, and the TCRdb table lists in-frame clones only, not all of them. The sample gives 170,000 or so clones, just over 85% of which show up once; roughly 9.1% is in the top ten. These data are taken from a study of blood T cell repertoires in COVID-19. Input material: peripheral blood. The TCR sequence derives from a man aged 50-59 years with active or convalescent COVID-19.

The CDR3 reads CASSWGQENNSPLHF. The CDR3 DNA sequence: TGTGCCAGCAGTTGGGGCCAGGAGAATAATTCACCCCTCCACTTT. The V call is TRBV6-2 or TRBV6-3, the J call TRBJ1-6, with D possibly TRBD1 on 5 matching bases. V lost 4 bases and J lost 5, with 12 bases in between. Germline V gives CDR1 MNHEY, CDR2 SVGEGT. The CDR3 is 15 amino acids.